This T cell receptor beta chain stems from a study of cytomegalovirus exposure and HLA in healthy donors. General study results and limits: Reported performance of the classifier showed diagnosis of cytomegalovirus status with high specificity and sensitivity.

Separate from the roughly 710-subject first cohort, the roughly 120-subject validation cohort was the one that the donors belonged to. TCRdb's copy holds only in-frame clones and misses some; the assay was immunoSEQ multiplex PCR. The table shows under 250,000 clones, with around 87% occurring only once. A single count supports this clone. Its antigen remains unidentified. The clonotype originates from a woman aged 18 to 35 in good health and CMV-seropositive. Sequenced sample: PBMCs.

This CDR3 is CASSRDSQETQYF. CDR3 DNA sequence: TGCGCCAGCAGTCGTGACAGCCAAGAGACCCAGTACTTC. The chain joins TRBV10-1 to TRBJ2-5, with D possibly TRBD1 on 5 matching bases. CDR3 length equals 13 residues. Germline V gene sequence: CDR1 WNHNN, CDR2 SYGVQD (reference sequence). V was clipped by 5 bases and J by 1 base, with 8 bases between them.